A single sample gave rise to the 12 T cell receptor beta chains below, sequenced in a study of T-cell memory formation after mild COVID-19 (dated by TCRdb to the early 2020s). The library relied on 5' RACE. The listed sequencing device is Illumina NovaSeq 6000. The public reads were quality trimmed at Q25 with fastp and then assembled into clones with MiXCR by TCRdb, keeping productive beta chains. Rows matching on CDR3 protein sequence are summarized as one entry with the most common DNA and genes. The sample table shows fewer than 400,000 distinct CDR3 sequences, and under 15% are seen once. Over 20% of the sample is held by the ten biggest clonotypes. The sequenced material came from PBMCs or a T cell subset sorted from them (not recorded which). Every receptor here comes from a man younger than 35 who had mild COVID-19 (a few samples of this study predate the infection). The sample titles of this study are shuffled in the database, so cell type and time point are left out; the donor was told from shared clones.

In its sample, this clonotype was seen a few times. J is TRBJ1-1 and V is TRBV4-1, with 11 positions matching TRBD1. J lost 6 bases, V lost 1 base, and 7 bases had no gene match. The length of the CDR3 is 16 residues. The germline V gene has CDR1 MGHRA and CDR2 YSYEKL. The CDR3 loop reads CASSQGDRGLGAEAFF. The CDR3 region has the DNA TGCGCCAGCAGCCAAGGGGACAGGGGGTTAGGCGCTGAAGCTTTCTTT.

This clonotype was picked up a small number of times. The chain combines TRBV5-4 with TRBJ2-1; 8 bases map to TRBD1. Germline CDR1 SGHNT, CDR2 YYREEE (reference sequence). The junction had 1 base not matched to a gene; V was cut back by 2 bases and J by 6 bases. This CDR3 is built from 13 residues. CDR3 coding DNA: TGTGCCAGCAGCTTTACAGGGGGCAATGAGCAGTTCTTC. Its translation: CASSFTGGNEQFF.

The chain carries TRBV25-1 and TRBJ2-1; TRBD1 aligns across 9 bases. CDR1 and CDR2 from the germline V gene are MGHDK and SYGVNS. The CDR3 has 16 amino acids. Trimming at V came to 1 base and at J to 6 bases, leaving 7 bases not matched to a gene. CDR3: CASSELEQGARNEQFF. The CDR3 DNA reads as TGTGCCAGCAGTGAATTGGAACAGGGGGCTCGCAATGAGCAGTTCTTC.

V usage is TRBV6-2 or TRBV6-3 and J usage is TRBJ1-5; TRBD1 is a possible D gene (6 bases). V lost 4 bases, J lost 5 bases, and 15 bases lay in between. Germline CDR1 MNHEY, CDR2 SVGEGT. The CDR3 consists of 15 residues. This CDR3 reads CASSSLTGSYQPQHF. The CDR3 nucleotides read TGTGCCAGCAGTTCTTTGACAGGCTCCTATCAGCCCCAGCATTTT.

The J gene is TRBJ2-7, the V gene TRBV18, with TRBD1 identical over 8 bases. V shed 5 bases and J 6 bases; nucleotides not matched to a gene: 9. Germline CDR1 reads KGHSH; CDR2 reads LQKENI. This CDR3 is built from 14 residues. The CDR3 DNA sequence: TGTGCCAGCTCATTATCACAGGGGGTCGGCGAGCAGTACGTC. Translation gives CASSLSQGVGEQYV.

In its sample, this clonotype was seen a few times. The V and J genes are TRBV27 and TRBJ1-1; D perhaps matches TRBD1 (5 bases). This CDR3 has 14 amino acids. Germline V CDR1 and CDR2: MNHEY, SMNVEV (reference sequence). V lost 2 bases to trimming and J lost 8 bases, with 15 bases between them. The CDR3 DNA reads as TGTGCCAGCAGTTTACTTGGTGGCGGGGCAGAAGCTTTCTTT. Its translation is CASSLLGGGAEAFF.

This clonotype appeared many times. V usage is TRBV7-9 and J usage is TRBJ1-6, with D unresolved. Germline CDR1 reads SEHNR; CDR2 reads FQNEAQ (reference sequence). The CDR3 is 14 amino acids. V was clipped by 1 base and J by 5 bases, with 6 bases between them. CDR3 protein: CASSLGTDNSPLHF. Written as DNA, the CDR3 is TGTGCCAGCAGCTTAGGGACGGATAATTCACCCCTCCACTTT.

This clonotype was seen a handful of times. V usage is TRBV4-1 and J usage is TRBJ2-7; no definite D call. V was pared by 4 bases and J by 3 bases, with 13 bases between. The CDR3 runs 14 residues. Germline V gene sequence: CDR1 MGHRA, CDR2 YSYEKL. CDR3 sequence reads: CASSPRWESYEQYF. The CDR3 DNA reads as TGCGCCAGCAGCCCGCGTTGGGAAAGCTACGAGCAGTACTTC.

The rearrangement uses TRBV5-7 and TRBJ2-7, with a weak D call TRBD1 (6 bases). TRBV5-7 carries the ORF label, with uncertain function. Trimming cost V 4 bases and J 5 bases, with 13 bases left between them. The CDR3 contains 13 residues. CDR3 residues: CASSTTEGDEQYF. The CDR3 region has the DNA TGTGCCAGCAGCACGACCGAGGGGGACGAGCAGTACTTC.

The chain is built from TRBV7-2 and TRBJ1-1; D is unresolved. The CDR3 sequence is 12 residues long. The germline V gene encodes CDR1 SGHTA and CDR2 FQGNSA. V was pared by 3 bases and J by 5 bases, with 7 bases between. CDR3 region: CASSFPATEAFF. In DNA, the CDR3 is TGTGCCAGCAGCTTCCCAGCTACTGAAGCTTTCTTT.

The rearrangement uses TRBV3-1 and TRBJ2-1, with 7 bases identical to TRBD2. Unmatched junction bases numbered 14, after V lost 4 bases and J lost 8 bases. The germline gives CDR1 LGHDT, CDR2 YNNKEL (reference sequence). The CDR3 totals 16 residues. The CDR3 loop is CASSPSGSGVSDEQFF. As DNA, the CDR3 is TGTGCCAGCAGCCCCTCTGGGAGCGGGGTAAGTGATGAGCAGTTCTTC.

This clonotype has more than one count but fewer than ten. The gene calls are TRBV4-3 and TRBJ2-2; D perhaps matches TRBD1 (5 bases). CDR3 size: 17 residues. Trimming removed 2 bases from V and 2 bases from J, with 15 bases in between. Germline assignment: CDR1 LGHNA and CDR2 YSLEER. The CDR3 DNA is TGCGCCAGCAGCCAACGCGTTGGGGCCTTTAACACCGGGGAGCTGTTTTTT. Translation gives CASSQRVGAFNTGELFF.